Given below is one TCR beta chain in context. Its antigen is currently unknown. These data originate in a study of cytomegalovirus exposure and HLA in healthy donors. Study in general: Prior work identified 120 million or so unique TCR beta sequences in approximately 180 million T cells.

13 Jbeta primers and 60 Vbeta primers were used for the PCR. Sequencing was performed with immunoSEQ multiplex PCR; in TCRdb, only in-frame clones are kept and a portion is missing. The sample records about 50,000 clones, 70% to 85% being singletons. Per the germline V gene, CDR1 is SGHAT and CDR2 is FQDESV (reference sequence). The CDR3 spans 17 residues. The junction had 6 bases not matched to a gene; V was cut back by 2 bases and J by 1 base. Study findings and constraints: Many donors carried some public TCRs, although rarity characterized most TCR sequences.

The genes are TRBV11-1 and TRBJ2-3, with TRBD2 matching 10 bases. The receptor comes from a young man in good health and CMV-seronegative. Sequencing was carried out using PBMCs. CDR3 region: CASSLLLAGLRTDTQYF. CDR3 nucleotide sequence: TGTGCCAGCAGCTTATTACTAGCGGGGTTACGCACAGATACGCAGTATTTT.